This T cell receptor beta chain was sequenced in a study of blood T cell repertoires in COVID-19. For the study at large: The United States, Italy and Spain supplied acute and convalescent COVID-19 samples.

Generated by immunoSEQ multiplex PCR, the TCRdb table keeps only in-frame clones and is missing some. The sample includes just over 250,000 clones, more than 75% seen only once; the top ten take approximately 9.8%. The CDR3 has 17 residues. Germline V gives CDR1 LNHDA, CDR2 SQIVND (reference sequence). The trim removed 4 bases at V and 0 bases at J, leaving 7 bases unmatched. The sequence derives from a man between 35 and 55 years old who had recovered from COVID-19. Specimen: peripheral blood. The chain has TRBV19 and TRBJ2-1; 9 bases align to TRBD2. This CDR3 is CASSKLASGASYNEQFF. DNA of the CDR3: TGTGCCAGTAGTAAGTTGGCTAGCGGGGCCTCCTACAATGAGCAGTTCTTC.